The clone carrying this T cell receptor beta chain has ten or more counts. The antigen is undetermined. CDR3 size: 12 residues. Between the trimmed V and J ends, which lost 6 bases and 5 bases, there was a span of 10 bases. The data were taken from a study of T cells after yellow fever vaccination. Whole-study findings and limits: There was a small share of clonotypes that showed up in both the CD4 and CD8 compartments. The booster saw the reappearance of most primary-vaccination clones (around 96% CD4, 70% to 90% CD8). In FACS-sorted repertoires, abundant clonotypes from the bulk population could appear as contaminants.

A 5'RACE template-switching step, the method used to make TCR cDNA, added a universal primer site and UMIs. TCRdb independently ran MiXCR on the 5' RACE reads; one entry per CDR3 protein. The repertoire holds 620,000 or so distinct CDR3 sequences, with more than 9% as singletons. The chain links TRBV12-3 or TRBV12-4 to TRBJ2-5; D unclear. The source material was PBMCs, sampled on the day of the yellow fever booster vaccination. The clonotype originates from a man aged 30 to 45 who received the YFV17D yellow fever vaccine. The CDR3 DNA follows: TGTGCCAGCAGCCCCGTGACCGAGACCCAGTACTTC. Amino acid sequence: CASSPVTETQYF.